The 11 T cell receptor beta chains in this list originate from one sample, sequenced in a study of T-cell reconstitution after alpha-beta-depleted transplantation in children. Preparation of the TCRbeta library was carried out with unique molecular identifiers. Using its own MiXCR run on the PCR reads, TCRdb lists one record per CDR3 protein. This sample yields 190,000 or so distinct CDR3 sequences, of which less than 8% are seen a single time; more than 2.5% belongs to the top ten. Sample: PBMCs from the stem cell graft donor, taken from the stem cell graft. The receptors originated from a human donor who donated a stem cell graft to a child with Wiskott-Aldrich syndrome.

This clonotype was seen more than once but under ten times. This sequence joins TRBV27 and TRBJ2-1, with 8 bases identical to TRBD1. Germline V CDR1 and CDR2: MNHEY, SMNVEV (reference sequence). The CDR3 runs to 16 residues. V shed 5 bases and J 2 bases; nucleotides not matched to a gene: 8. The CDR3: CASSVRGLLTYNEQFF. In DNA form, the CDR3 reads TGTGCCAGCAGTGTCAGGGGGCTACTAACCTACAATGAGCAGTTCTTC.

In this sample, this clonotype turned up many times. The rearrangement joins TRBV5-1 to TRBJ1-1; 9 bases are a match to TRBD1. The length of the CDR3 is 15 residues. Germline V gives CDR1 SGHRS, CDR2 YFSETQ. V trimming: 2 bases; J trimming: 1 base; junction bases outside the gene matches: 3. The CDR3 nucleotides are TGCGCCAGCAGCTTACTGGGACAGGGGAACACTGAAGCTTTCTTT. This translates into CASSLLGQGNTEAFF.

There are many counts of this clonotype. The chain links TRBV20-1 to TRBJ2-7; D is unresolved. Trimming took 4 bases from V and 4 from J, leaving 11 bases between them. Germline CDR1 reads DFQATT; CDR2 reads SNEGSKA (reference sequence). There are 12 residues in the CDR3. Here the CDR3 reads CSAIGGGYEQYF. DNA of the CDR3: TGCAGTGCTATTGGCGGCGGTTACGAGCAGTACTTC.

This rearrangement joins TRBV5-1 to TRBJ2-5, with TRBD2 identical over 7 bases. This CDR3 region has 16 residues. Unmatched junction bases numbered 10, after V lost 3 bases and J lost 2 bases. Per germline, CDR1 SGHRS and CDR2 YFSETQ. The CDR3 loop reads CASSSLRASGQETQYF. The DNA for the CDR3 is TGCGCCAGCAGCTCCCTCCGGGCTAGCGGACAAGAGACCCAGTACTTC.

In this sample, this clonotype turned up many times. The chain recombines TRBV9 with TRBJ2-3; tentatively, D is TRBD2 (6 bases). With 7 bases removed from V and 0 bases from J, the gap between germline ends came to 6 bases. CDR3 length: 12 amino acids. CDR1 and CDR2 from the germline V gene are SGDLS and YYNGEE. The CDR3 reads CASRGSTDTQYF. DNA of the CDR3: TGTGCCAGCCGGGGGAGCACAGATACGCAGTATTTT. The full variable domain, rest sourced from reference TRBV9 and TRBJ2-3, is DSGVTQTPKHLITATGQRVTLRCSPRSGDLSVYWYQQSLDQGLQFLIQYYNGEERAKGNILERFSAQQFPDLHSELNLSSLELGDSALYFCASRGSTDTQYFGPGTRLTVL.

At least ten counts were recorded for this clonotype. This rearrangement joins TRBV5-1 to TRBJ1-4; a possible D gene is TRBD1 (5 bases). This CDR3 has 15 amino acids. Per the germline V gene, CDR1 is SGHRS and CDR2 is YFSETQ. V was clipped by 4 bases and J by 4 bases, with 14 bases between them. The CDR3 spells CASSASGRLNEKLFF. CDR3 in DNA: TGCGCCAGCAGCGCTTCGGGACGCCTTAATGAAAAACTGTTTTTT.

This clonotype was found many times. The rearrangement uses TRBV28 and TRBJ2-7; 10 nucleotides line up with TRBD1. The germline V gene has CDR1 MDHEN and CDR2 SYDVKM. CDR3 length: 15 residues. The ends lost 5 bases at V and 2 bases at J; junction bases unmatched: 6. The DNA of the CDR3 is TGTGCCAGCAGTCCACCGGGACAGGGGCCCTACGAGCAGTACTTC. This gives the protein CASSPPGQGPYEQYF.

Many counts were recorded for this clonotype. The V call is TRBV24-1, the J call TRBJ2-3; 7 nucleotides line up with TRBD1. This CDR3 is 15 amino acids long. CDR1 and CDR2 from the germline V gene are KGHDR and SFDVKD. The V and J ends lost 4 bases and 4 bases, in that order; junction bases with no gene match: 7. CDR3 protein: CATSDPGTAADTQYF. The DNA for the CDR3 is TGTGCCACCAGTGACCCTGGGACAGCCGCAGATACGCAGTATTTT.

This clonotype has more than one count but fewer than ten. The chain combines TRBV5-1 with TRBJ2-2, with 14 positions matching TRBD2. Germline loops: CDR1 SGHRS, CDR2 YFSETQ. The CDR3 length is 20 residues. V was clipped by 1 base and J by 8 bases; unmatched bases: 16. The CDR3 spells CASSLTKPGLAGVRPGELFF. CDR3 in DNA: TGCGCCAGCAGCTTGACAAAACCGGGACTAGCGGGGGTCCGGCCGGGGGAGCTGTTTTTT.

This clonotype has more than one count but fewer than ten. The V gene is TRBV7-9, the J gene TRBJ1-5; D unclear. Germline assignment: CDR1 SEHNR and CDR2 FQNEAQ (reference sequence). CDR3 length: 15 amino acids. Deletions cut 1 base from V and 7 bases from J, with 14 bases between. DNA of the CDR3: TGTGCCAGCAGCTTAGAAGGCAGCCCCGTCCAGCCCCAGCATTTT. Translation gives CASSLEGSPVQPQHF.

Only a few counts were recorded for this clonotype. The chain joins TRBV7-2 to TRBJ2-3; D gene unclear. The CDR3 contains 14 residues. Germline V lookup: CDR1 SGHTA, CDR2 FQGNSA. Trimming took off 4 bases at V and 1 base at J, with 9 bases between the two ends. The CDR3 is CASSSNRGTDTQYF. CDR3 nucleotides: TGTGCCAGCAGCTCTAACCGTGGCACAGATACGCAGTATTTT.